This passage covers 26 T cell receptor beta chains from one sample sequenced in a study of T cells in Graves' hyperthyroidism and ophthalmopathy. Amplified TCR beta CDR3 regions came from RNA transcripts. First-round RT-PCR of the TCR CDR3 relied on the HTBI primer set. TCRdb reprocessed the multiplex PCR reads with MiXCR, giving one entry per CDR3 protein. Among a few hundred thousand distinct CDR3 sequences listed, around 14% were seen once. Sequencing input: blood. The receptors shown here come from a woman aged 18 to 35 with Graves' hyperthyroidism.

V and J are TRBV3-1 and TRBJ2-1; D assignment may be TRBD1 or TRBD2 (6 bases each). V was pared by 0 bases and J by 7 bases, with 16 bases between. Germline CDR1 and CDR2: LGHDT and YNNKEL (reference sequence). The CDR3 has 16 amino acids. This CDR3 is CASSQDWGAHENEQFF. The CDR3 bases are TGTGCCAGCAGCCAAGATTGGGGGGCGCATGAAAATGAGCAGTTCTTC.

The chain is built from TRBV3-1 and TRBJ2-7, with TRBD1 identical over 7 bases. The CDR3 consists of 13 residues. V trimming: 3 bases; J trimming: 6 bases; junction bases outside the gene matches: 5. Germline values: CDR1 LGHDT, CDR2 YNNKEL (reference sequence). This CDR3 reads CASSHLAGGEQYV. DNA of the CDR3: TGTGCCAGCAGCCACTTGGCAGGGGGCGAGCAGTACGTC.

This clonotype was seen at least ten times. The rearrangement links TRBV2 to TRBJ1-1; D is undetermined. The CDR3 has 13 residues. Germline V gene lookup returns CDR1 SNHLY and CDR2 FYNNEI. V was pared by 5 bases and J by 1 base, with 8 bases between. The CDR3 protein is CASSQTENTEAFF. DNA for the CDR3: TGTGCCAGCAGTCAAACAGAGAACACTGAAGCTTTCTTT.

At least ten counts were recorded for this clonotype. The chain combines TRBV12-3 or TRBV12-4 with TRBJ1-2; D remains unclear. The CDR3 is 13 amino acids. Trimming stripped 6 bases from V and 4 bases from J, with 12 bases between. For the CDR3, the DNA is TGTGCCAGCAGCCCGGGCTTTCTCTATGGCTACACCTTC. This codes for CASSPGFLYGYTF.

This clonotype was recorded many times. V and J are TRBV5-5 and TRBJ2-5; no reliable D call. The CDR3 runs to 15 residues. The ends were cut back, 0 bases at V and 0 bases at J, with 9 bases in the middle. CDR1 and CDR2 from the germline V gene are SGHKS and YYEKEE (reference sequence). DNA for the CDR3: TGTGCCAGCAGCTTGGTCCGTCCGTACCAAGAGACCCAGTACTTC. Translated, it gives CASSLVRPYQETQYF.

The chain is built from TRBV27 and TRBJ2-7; no firm D call. V shed 5 bases and J shed 0 bases, with 5 bases lying between them. The CDR3 has 12 residues. Germline V CDR1 and CDR2: MNHEY, SMNVEV (reference sequence). CDR3 in amino acids: CASSTLSYEQYF. The DNA for the CDR3 is TGTGCCAGCAGTACCCTCTCCTACGAGCAGTACTTC.

The genes are TRBV20-1 and TRBJ2-1, with TRBD2 matching 7 bases. V trimming: 0 bases; J trimming: 0 bases; junction bases outside the gene matches: 8. Germline V gives CDR1 DFQATT, CDR2 SNEGSKA (reference sequence). This CDR3 has 17 amino acids. CDR3 nucleotide sequence: TGCAGTGCTAGAGAGTTGGCTAGCGGTTTCTCCTACAATGAGCAGTTCTTC. Protein: CSARELASGFSYNEQFF.

This clonotype was picked up many times. This sequence joins TRBV12-3 or TRBV12-4 and TRBJ1-1; the D is unclear. The ends were cut back, 3 bases at V and 4 bases at J, with 12 bases in the middle. The CDR3 spans 14 residues. The DNA for the CDR3 is TGTGCCAGCAGTTTGGACCAGTCTCTCACTGAAGCTTTCTTT. It is translated as CASSLDQSLTEAFF.

This clonotype was found a few times. The rearrangement joins TRBV25-1 to TRBJ1-2, with D possibly TRBD1 on 6 matching bases. V was cut by 2 bases and J by 7 bases, with 11 bases left in between. The CDR3 runs 13 residues. Germline CDR1 is MGHDK and CDR2 is SYGVNS. CDR3 DNA sequence: TGTGCCAGCAGTGAAGTGGGGGCGCTTGGCTACACCTTC. Protein: CASSEVGALGYTF.

At least ten counts were recorded for this clonotype. The genes are TRBV12-3 or TRBV12-4 and TRBJ1-4; TRBD1 might be the D (5 bases). The V end lost 1 base, the J end lost 8 bases, and 14 bases lay between the germline ends. The CDR3 is 15 residues long. CDR3 residues: CASSLGEGEREKLFF. DNA of the CDR3: TGTGCCAGCAGTTTAGGGGAAGGGGAACGGGAAAAACTGTTTTTT.

A few counts support this clonotype. This chain connects TRBV20-1 to TRBJ2-2; D remains ambiguous. The CDR3 is 15 amino acids. Germline CDR1 and CDR2: DFQATT and SNEGSKA (reference sequence). Between the trimmed V and J ends, which lost 5 bases and 0 bases, there was a span of 13 bases. The DNA of the CDR3 is TGCAGTGCTCCTGCGGATTGGGCGAACACCGGGGAGCTGTTTTTT. Translating it yields CSAPADWANTGELFF.

This clonotype was detected many times. The chain has TRBV29-1 and TRBJ1-4, with D unclear. The CDR3 loop spans 12 amino acids. Germline CDR1 and CDR2: SQVTM and ANQGSEA. V lost 6 bases and J 8 bases, leaving 13 bases between the germline ends. Here the CDR3 DNA reads TGCAGCGTGGTGGGGATTGGGGAAAAACTGTTTTTT. As protein: CSVVGIGEKLFF.

J is TRBJ2-5 and V is TRBV20-1; TRBD1 agrees at 9 bases. CDR3 length: 13 amino acids. Germline V gene lookup returns CDR1 DFQATT and CDR2 SNEGSKA (reference sequence). Trimming at V came to 3 bases and at J to 3 bases, leaving 2 bases not matched to a gene. The CDR3 nucleotides are TGCAGTGCTAGGACAGGGGGTAAAGAGACCCAGTACTTC. Translating it yields CSARTGGKETQYF.

The V call is TRBV5-5, the J call TRBJ1-2; D unclear. The CDR3 consists of 14 residues. Germline assignment: CDR1 SGHKS and CDR2 YYEKEE (reference sequence). V was clipped by 0 bases and J by 0 bases, with 6 bases between them. The CDR3 region is CASSLGATNYGYTF. The CDR3 bases are TGTGCCAGCAGCTTGGGGGCGACTAACTATGGCTACACCTTC.

This clonotype was seen ten or more times. This chain links TRBV5-1 with TRBJ2-3; TRBD1 agrees at 9 bases. There are 15 residues in the CDR3. CDR1 is SGHRS and CDR2 is YFSETQ in the germline V gene. Losses at the gene ends were 4 bases for V and 3 bases for J; bases not matched to a gene: 6. CDR3: CASSRGDRETDTQYF. The CDR3 region has the DNA TGCGCCAGCAGCAGAGGGGACAGGGAGACAGATACGCAGTATTTT.

J is TRBJ2-5 and V is TRBV4-1, with 8 bases aligning to TRBD2. This CDR3 comprises 16 residues. V lost 0 bases to trimming and J lost 5 bases; unmatched junction nucleotides: 8. The germline gives CDR1 MGHRA, CDR2 YSYEKL. For the CDR3, the DNA is TGCGCCAGCAGCCAAGAGTGGCGGGAGGCCGCGGAGACCCAGTACTTC. This gives the protein CASSQEWREAAETQYF.

This clonotype has only a few counts. The chain employs TRBV20-1 and TRBJ2-1; the D gene is possibly TRBD2 (5 bases). Trimming shortened V by 4 bases and J by 8 bases, and 12 bases separated the two germline ends. Germline CDR1 reads DFQATT; CDR2 reads SNEGSKA (reference sequence). The CDR3 consists of 12 residues. CDR3 coding DNA: TGCAGTGCTACCCTAGGGAGCTATGAGCAGTTCTTC. As protein: CSATLGSYEQFF.

This clonotype was seen at least ten times. The CDR3 coding sequence is TGTGCCAGTAGTATGTCACAGGGGGTGGTCTACGAGCAGTACTTC. Translated, it gives CASSMSQGVVYEQYF. The chain links TRBV19 to TRBJ2-7; 8 nucleotides align to TRBD1. Germline loops: CDR1 LNHDA, CDR2 SQIVND (reference sequence). The CDR3 spans 15 residues. Trimming cost V 3 bases and J 3 bases; bases outside gene matches: 7.

There are many counts of this clonotype. The chain uses TRBV5-1 and TRBJ2-3; 9 bases line up with TRBD1. Trimming cost V 4 bases and J 5 bases; bases outside gene matches: 11. The CDR3 sequence is 16 residues long. Germline CDR1 SGHRS, CDR2 YFSETQ. In DNA form, the CDR3 reads TGCGCCAGCAGCAAAAGACAGGGGGTGGATGGAGATACGCAGTATTTT. Protein sequence: CASSKRQGVDGDTQYF.

In this sample, this clonotype turned up many times. This chain connects TRBV2 to TRBJ1-5, with a tentative D call TRBD1 (5 bases). Germline V gene lookup returns CDR1 SNHLY and CDR2 FYNNEI. Deletions cut 8 bases from V and 5 bases from J, with 13 bases between. The CDR3 loop spans 13 amino acids. The DNA of the CDR3 is TGTGCCAGCGAAAGACAGAACCATCAGCCCCAGCATTTT. It is translated as CASERQNHQPQHF.

This clonotype was counted ten times or more. The CDR3 spells CASSLAASYEQYF. The CDR3 nucleotides read TGTGCCAGCAGCTTAGCAGCTTCCTACGAGCAGTACTTC. The J gene is TRBJ2-7, the V gene TRBV11-3; D unresolved. Germline V lookup: CDR1 SGHNT, CDR2 YENEEA. V lost 1 base to trimming and J lost 1 base, with 5 bases between them. The CDR3 is 13 residues long. The full variable domain, rest sourced from reference TRBV11-3 and TRBJ2-7, is EAGVVQSPRYKIIEKKQPVAFWCNPISGHNTLYWYLQNLGQGPELLIRYENEEAVDDSQLPKDRFSAERLKGVDSTLKIQPAELGDSAVYLCASSLAASYEQYFGPGTRLTVT.

This clonotype appeared many times. The V and J genes are TRBV18 and TRBJ1-1; unclear D gene. The CDR3 is made up of 13 amino acids. V dropped 3 bases and J dropped 4 bases, with 9 bases sitting between them. Germline V gives CDR1 KGHSH, CDR2 LQKENI. CDR3: CASSPSQRTEAFF. The CDR3 DNA reads as TGTGCCAGCTCACCCTCACAACGCACTGAAGCTTTCTTT.

V usage is TRBV2 and J usage is TRBJ2-7, with TRBD2 matching 8 bases. CDR1 is SNHLY, CDR2 FYNNEI, per germline. The J segment lost 4 bases and the V segment lost 4 bases, leaving 15 bases of the junction unmatched. The CDR3 sequence is 17 residues long. For the CDR3, the DNA is TGTGCCAGCAGTGTGATAGGACGGGAGGGCCCCCCGTACGAGCAGTACTTC. It yields the protein CASSVIGREGPPYEQYF. The variable domain in full, with the rest retrieved from reference TRBV2 and TRBJ2-7, is EPEVTQTPSHQVTQMGQEVILRCVPISNHLYFYWYRQILGQKVEFLVSFYNNEISEKSEIFDDQFSVERPDGSNFTLKIRSTKLEDSAMYFCASSVIGREGPPYEQYFGPGTRLTVT.

Details on this clonotype: The junction departs from germline at one end; a sequencing error may be responsible. The DNA of the CDR3 is TGTGCCAGCAGCCAAGTCATGAGCGGCAATGAGCAGTTCTTC. Translating gives CASSQVMSGNEQFF. This chain joins TRBV4-1 and TRBJ2-1, with D maybe TRBD2 (5 bases). The CDR3 consists of 14 residues. In germline, CDR1 is MGHRA, CDR2 YSYEKL.

This clonotype came up many times. The chain employs TRBV2 and TRBJ1-4; 7 nucleotides align to TRBD1. The J segment lost 11 bases and the V segment lost 1 base, leaving 4 bases of the junction unmatched. This CDR3 comprises 13 residues. Germline assignment: CDR1 SNHLY and CDR2 FYNNEI. Here the CDR3 reads CASSEVAGGKLFF. The CDR3 nucleotides are TGTGCCAGCAGTGAAGTGGCAGGGGGGAAACTGTTTTTT.

Worth noting for this clonotype: Just one base apart from a much larger clone, this may be a read error. The V call is TRBV12-3 or TRBV12-4, the J call TRBJ2-1, with 9 bases matching TRBD1. The CDR3 covers 13 residues. V was clipped by 7 bases and J by 8 bases; unmatched bases: 6. The CDR3 DNA sequence: TGTGCCAGCACGGGACAGGGATACGATGAGCAGTTCTTC. Translated, it gives CASTGQGYDEQFF.